A selection of T cell receptor beta chains follows, all from one sample in a study of CD8 T cells in ankylosing spondylitis. One entry per CDR3 protein, called by TCRdb with MiXCR from the 5' RACE reads. The sample lists roughly 670,000 distinct CDR3 sequences, 15% to 20% occurring once. Specimen: blood, either unsorted or a sorted T cell fraction (not recorded which). These receptors were obtained from a male donor with ankylosing spondylitis. Both conserved end residues are trimmed from each CDR3. A D gene is named only where the DNA matches it firmly. The size entry is marked missing in some rows and otherwise reads once, few, many or a size class.

abundance	v_gene	d_gene	j_gene	CDR3aa
-	TRBV20-1	-	TRBJ1-1	SARELSRGGYGEAF
-	TRBV20-1	TRBD2	TRBJ2-2	SASKREGLKNTGELF
-	TRBV27	TRBD1	TRBJ1-4	ASSPGQPNEKLF
few	TRBV4-3	TRBD2	TRBJ2-5	ASSQDSFGLAGRETQY
-	TRBV3-1	-	TRBJ2-5	ASSQGLVTQY
-	TRBV30	TRBD2	TRBJ2-2	AEGGTSVGELF
few	TRBV7-3	-	TRBJ2-3	ASSLQGNTDTQY
few	TRBV12-3/TRBV12-4	-	TRBJ1-2	ASSLASQLAGYT
-	TRBV5-6	TRBD2	TRBJ2-4	ASSKAGVENIQY
few	TRBV5-1	-	TRBJ2-5	ASSSGRPQETQY